The rows below give T cell receptor beta chains drawn from one sample of a study of Ad26.COV2.S vaccination and SARS-CoV-2 variants. TCRdb's table, derived via immunoSEQ multiplex PCR, lists solely in-frame clones and lacks some. The table includes some 250,000 clones, around nine tenths detected once. This sample comprised peripheral blood, obtained in a trial of Ad26.COV2.S vaccine versus placebo. The receptors derive from a person between 18 and 65 years old who received the Ad26.COV2.S COVID-19 vaccine or a placebo. CDR3s include the opening cysteine and the closing phenylalanine or tryptophan. The order of the fields is clone size, J gene, D gene, V gene, CDR3 protein, CDR3 DNA. A D gene is named only where the DNA matches it firmly. Only part of the rows carry a size: once, few, many, or a class if the clone is expanded.

abundance: NA
j_gene: TRBJ2-1
d_gene: TRBD1
v_gene: TRBV19
CDR3aa: CASSPRTGGYNEQFF
CDR3nt: TGTGCCAGTAGTCCACGGACAGGGGGGTACAATGAGCAGTTCTTC

abundance: many
j_gene: TRBJ1-6
d_gene: NA
v_gene: TRBV27
CDR3aa: CASSLPAEVTLHF
CDR3nt: TGTGCCAGCAGTTTACCCGCTGAGGTCACCCTCCACTTT

abundance: NA
j_gene: TRBJ2-7
d_gene: TRBD1
v_gene: TRBV29-1
CDR3aa: CSAGTGTYEQYF
CDR3nt: TGCAGCGCGGGGACAGGGACCTACGAGCAGTACTTC

abundance: NA
j_gene: TRBJ2-4
d_gene: TRBD2
v_gene: TRBV7-6
CDR3aa: CASSLRAGEALQYF
CDR3nt: TGTGCCAGCAGCTTAAGAGCGGGAGAGGCCCTTCAGTACTTC

abundance: NA
j_gene: TRBJ2-2
d_gene: NA
v_gene: TRBV5-1
CDR3aa: CASSFQTPSTGELFF
CDR3nt: TGCGCCAGCAGCTTCCAGACACCCTCCACCGGGGAGCTGTTTTTT

abundance: NA
j_gene: TRBJ2-5
d_gene: NA
v_gene: TRBV7-2
CDR3aa: CASSLDPEETQYF
CDR3nt: TGTGCCAGCAGCTTAGACCCGGAGGAGACCCAGTACTTC

abundance: NA
j_gene: TRBJ2-5
d_gene: TRBD2
v_gene: TRBV5-1
CDR3aa: CASSSGLAGEENGAQYF
CDR3nt: TGCGCCAGCAGCTCGGGACTAGCGGGGGAAGAGAATGGGGCCCAGTACTTC

abundance: NA
j_gene: TRBJ1-1
d_gene: NA
v_gene: TRBV11-2
CDR3aa: CASSQQEGTEAFF
CDR3nt: TGTGCCAGCAGCCAACAGGAAGGGACTGAAGCTTTCTTT

abundance: few
j_gene: TRBJ1-3
d_gene: NA
v_gene: TRBV7-8
CDR3aa: CASSLNRVASGNTIYF
CDR3nt: TGTGCCAGCAGCCTCAACAGGGTCGCCTCTGGAAACACCATATATTTT

abundance: NA
j_gene: TRBJ1-1
d_gene: NA
v_gene: TRBV5-1
CDR3aa: CASSSLRENTEAFF
CDR3nt: TGCGCCAGCAGCTCCCTCAGGGAGAACACTGAAGCTTTCTTT

abundance: NA
j_gene: TRBJ1-5
d_gene: NA
v_gene: TRBV19
CDR3aa: CASTSGTINQPQHF
CDR3nt: TGTGCCAGTACCTCCGGGACGATCAATCAGCCCCAGCATTTT

abundance: NA
j_gene: TRBJ1-2
d_gene: NA
v_gene: TRBV29-1
CDR3aa: CSVESQVYGYTF
CDR3nt: TGCAGCGTTGAATCGCAGGTCTATGGCTACACCTTC

abundance: NA
j_gene: TRBJ2-7
d_gene: TRBD1
v_gene: TRBV7-9
CDR3aa: CASSPMPGQGVYEQYF
CDR3nt: TGTGCCAGCAGTCCTATGCCGGGACAGGGGGTCTACGAGCAGTACTTC

abundance: NA
j_gene: TRBJ2-3
d_gene: TRBD2
v_gene: TRBV18
CDR3aa: CASSSGLAGLLDTQYF
CDR3nt: TGTGCCAGCTCATCTGGACTAGCGGGATTGCTGGATACGCAGTATTTT

abundance: NA
j_gene: TRBJ2-3
d_gene: NA
v_gene: TRBV12-3/TRBV12-4
CDR3aa: CASSFSLMDTQYF
CDR3nt: TGTGCCAGCAGTTTTAGTCTTATGGATACGCAGTATTTT